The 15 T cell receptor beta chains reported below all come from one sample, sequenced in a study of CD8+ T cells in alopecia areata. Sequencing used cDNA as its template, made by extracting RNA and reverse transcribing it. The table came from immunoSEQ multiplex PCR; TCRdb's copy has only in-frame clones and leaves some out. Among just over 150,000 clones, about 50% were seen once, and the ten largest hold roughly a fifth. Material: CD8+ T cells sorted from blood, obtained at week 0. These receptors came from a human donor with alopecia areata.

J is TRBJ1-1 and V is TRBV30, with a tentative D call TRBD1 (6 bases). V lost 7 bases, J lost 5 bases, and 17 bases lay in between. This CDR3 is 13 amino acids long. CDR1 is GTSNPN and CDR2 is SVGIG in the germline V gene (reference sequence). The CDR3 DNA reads TGTGCCTTCTCTCAGGGGCTGGGGACTGAAGCTTTCTTT. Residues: CAFSQGLGTEAFF.

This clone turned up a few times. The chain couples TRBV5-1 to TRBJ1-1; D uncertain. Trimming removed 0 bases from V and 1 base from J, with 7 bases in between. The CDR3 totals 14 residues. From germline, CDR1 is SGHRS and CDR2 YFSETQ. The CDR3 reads CASSLESGNTEAFF. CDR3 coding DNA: TGCGCCAGCAGCTTGGAGTCAGGGAACACTGAAGCTTTCTTT.

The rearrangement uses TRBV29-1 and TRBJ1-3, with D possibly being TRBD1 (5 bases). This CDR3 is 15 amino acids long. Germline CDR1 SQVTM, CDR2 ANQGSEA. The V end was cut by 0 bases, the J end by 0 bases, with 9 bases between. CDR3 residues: CSVEEQGSSGNTIYF. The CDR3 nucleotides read TGCAGCGTTGAAGAGCAGGGCAGCTCTGGAAACACCATATATTTT. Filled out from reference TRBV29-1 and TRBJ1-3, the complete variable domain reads SAVISQKPSRDICQRGTSLTIQCQVDSQVTMMFWYRQQPGQSLTLIATANQGSEATYESGFVIDKFPISRPNLTFSTLTVSNMSPEDSSIYLCSVEEQGSSGNTIYFGEGSWLTVV.

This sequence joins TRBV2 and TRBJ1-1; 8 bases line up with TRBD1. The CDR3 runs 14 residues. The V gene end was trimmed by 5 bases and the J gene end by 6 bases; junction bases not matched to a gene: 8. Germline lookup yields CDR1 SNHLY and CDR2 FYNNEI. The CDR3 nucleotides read TGTGCCAGCAGTAAGACAGGGGTTAGGGCTGAAGCTTTCTTT. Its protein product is CASSKTGVRAEAFF.

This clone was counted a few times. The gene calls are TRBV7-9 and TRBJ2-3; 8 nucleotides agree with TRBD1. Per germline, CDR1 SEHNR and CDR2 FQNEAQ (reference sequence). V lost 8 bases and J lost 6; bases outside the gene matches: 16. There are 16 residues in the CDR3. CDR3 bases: TGTGCCAGCCGCCTAAGGGGGGACAGGCCGTTCGATACGCAGTATTTT. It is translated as CASRLRGDRPFDTQYF. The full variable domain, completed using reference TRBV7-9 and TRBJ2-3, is DTGVSQNPRHKITKRGQNVTFRCDPISEHNRLYWYRQTLGQGPEFLTYFQNEAQLEKSRLLSDRFSAERPKGSFSTLEIQRTEQGDSAMYLCASRLRGDRPFDTQYFGPGTRLTVL.

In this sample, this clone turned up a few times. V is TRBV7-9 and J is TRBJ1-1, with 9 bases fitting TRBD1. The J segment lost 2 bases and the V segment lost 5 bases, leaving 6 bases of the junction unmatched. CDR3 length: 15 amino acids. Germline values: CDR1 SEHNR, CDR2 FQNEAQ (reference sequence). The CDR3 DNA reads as TGTGCCAGCAGCGAGAACAGGGGGCTAAACACTGAAGCTTTCTTT. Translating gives CASSENRGLNTEAFF.

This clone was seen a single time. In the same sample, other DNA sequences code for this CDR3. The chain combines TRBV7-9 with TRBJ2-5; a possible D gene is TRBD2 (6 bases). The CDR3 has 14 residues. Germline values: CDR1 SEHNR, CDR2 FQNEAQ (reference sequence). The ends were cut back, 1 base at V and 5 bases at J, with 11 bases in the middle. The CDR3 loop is CASSLEGRGETQYF. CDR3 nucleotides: TGTGCCAGCAGCTTAGAAGGCCGGGGGGAGACCCAGTACTTC.

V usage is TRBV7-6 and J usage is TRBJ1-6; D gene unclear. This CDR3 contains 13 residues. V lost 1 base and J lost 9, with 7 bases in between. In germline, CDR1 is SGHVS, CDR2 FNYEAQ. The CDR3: CASSLEAGSPLHF. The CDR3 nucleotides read TGTGCCAGCAGCTTAGAGGCGGGTTCACCCCTCCACTTT. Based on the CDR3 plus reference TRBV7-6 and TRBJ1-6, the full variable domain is GAGVSQSPRYKVTKRGQDVALRCDPISGHVSLYWYRQALGQGPEFLTYFNYEAQQDKSGLPNDRFSAERPEGSISTLTIQRTEQRDSAMYRCASSLEAGSPLHFGNGTRLTVT.

CDR3 bases: TGTGCCAGCAGCCTCCTCACCGGGCCCTCCTACAATGAGCAGTTCTTC. Amino acid sequence: CASSLLTGPSYNEQFF. This chain uses TRBV14 with TRBJ2-1; D remains unclear. CDR1 and CDR2 (germline): SGHDN, FVKESK. There are 16 residues in the CDR3. Trimming took off 4 bases at V and 0 bases at J, with 13 bases between the two ends.

CDR3 residues: CASGPGTGFSYGYTF. The CDR3 bases are TGTGCCAGCGGCCCCGGGACAGGGTTCAGCTATGGCTACACCTTC. This chain joins TRBV9 and TRBJ1-2; 9 positions agree with TRBD1. Germline V gene sequence: CDR1 SGDLS, CDR2 YYNGEE. This CDR3 spans 15 amino acids. Trimming at V came to 7 bases and at J to 4 bases, leaving 11 bases not matched to a gene.

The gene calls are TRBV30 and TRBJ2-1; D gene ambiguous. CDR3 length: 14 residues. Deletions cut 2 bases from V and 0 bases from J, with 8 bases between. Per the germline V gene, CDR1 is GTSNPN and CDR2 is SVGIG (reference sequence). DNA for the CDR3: TGTGCCTGGAGTCGTCTGAGCTCCTACAATGAGCAGTTCTTC. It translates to CAWSRLSSYNEQFF.

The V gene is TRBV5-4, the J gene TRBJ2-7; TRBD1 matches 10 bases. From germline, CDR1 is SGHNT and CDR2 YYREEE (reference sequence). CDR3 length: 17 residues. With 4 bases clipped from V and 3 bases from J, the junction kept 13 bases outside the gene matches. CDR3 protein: CASSARLGQGEGYEQYF. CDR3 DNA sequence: TGTGCCAGCAGCGCGAGGCTTGGACAGGGGGAGGGCTACGAGCAGTACTTC.

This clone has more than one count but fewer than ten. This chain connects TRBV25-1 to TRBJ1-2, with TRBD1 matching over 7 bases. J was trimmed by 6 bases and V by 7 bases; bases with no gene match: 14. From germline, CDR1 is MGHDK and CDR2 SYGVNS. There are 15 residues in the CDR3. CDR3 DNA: TGTGCCAGCACTGGAAGAGTCCAGGGGGTTGATGGCTACACCTTC. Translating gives CASTGRVQGVDGYTF.

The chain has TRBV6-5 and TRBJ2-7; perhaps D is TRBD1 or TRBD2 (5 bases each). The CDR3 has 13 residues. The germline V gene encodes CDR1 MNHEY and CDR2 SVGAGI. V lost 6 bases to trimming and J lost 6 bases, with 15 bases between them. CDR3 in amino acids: CASSPTGTSEQYF. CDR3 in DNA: TGTGCCAGCAGCCCTACGGGGACGAGCGAGCAGTACTTC.

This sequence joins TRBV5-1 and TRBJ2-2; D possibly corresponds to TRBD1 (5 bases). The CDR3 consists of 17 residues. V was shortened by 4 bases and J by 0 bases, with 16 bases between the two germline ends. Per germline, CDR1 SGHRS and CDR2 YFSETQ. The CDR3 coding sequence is TGCGCCAGCAGCCCGTCTCCCCAGGACACGAACACCGGGGAGCTGTTTTTT. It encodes CASSPSPQDTNTGELFF.